This T cell receptor beta chain was identified during a study of beta chain features in type 1 diabetes. Study outcomes and limitations: In all four CD4+ subsets, TCRB CDR3 length was significantly, moderately reduced in type 1 diabetes.

Remarks on this clone: Antigen: not known.

The isolated RNA, all of it, was reverse transcribed, so expressed TCRB transcripts were what got sequenced. Libraries were prepared by immunoSEQ multiplex PCR; TCRdb keeps only in-frame clonotypes and omits some of them. The sample includes a few hundred thousand clones, over 11% of them seen just once. The CDR3 is 13 residues long. Between the trimmed V and J ends, which lost 7 bases and 9 bases, there was a span of 17 bases. Germline V gives CDR1 SGDLS, CDR2 YYNGEE. Sequences were obtained from naive CD4+ T cells from blood. V is TRBV9 and J is TRBJ1-5, with a possible D match to TRBD1 (5 bases). The receptor was isolated from a man younger than 40 with type 1 diabetes. The CDR3 spells CASARTPERPQHF. The CDR3 nucleotides read TGTGCCAGCGCCAGGACACCGGAAAGGCCCCAGCATTTT.